This entry lists 8 T cell receptor beta chains sequenced from one sample in a study of T cells in Graves' hyperthyroidism and ophthalmopathy. Amplification of TCR beta CDR3 regions was performed using RNA transcripts as template. Primed by the HTBI set, a first-round RT-PCR was run on the TCR CDR3. TCRdb independently ran MiXCR on the multiplex PCR reads; one entry per CDR3 protein. Of 380,000 or so distinct CDR3 sequences listed, roughly 14% were seen once; the top ten hold about 20%. The sequenced sample was blood. These receptors all come from a young man with Graves' hyperthyroidism that later progressed to Graves' ophthalmopathy.

The CDR3 here is CATSEGLGGPYNEQFF. DNA of the CDR3: TGTGCCACCAGCGAGGGGCTGGGGGGGCCTTACAATGAGCAGTTCTTC. The chain is built from TRBV15 and TRBJ2-1; weak D call: TRBD2 (7 bases). The CDR3 extends over 16 amino acids. The germline V gene encodes CDR1 LNHNV and CDR2 YYDKDF (reference sequence). V lost 5 bases, J lost 4 bases, and 18 bases lay in between.

Ten or more counts support this clonotype. An end of the junction differs from the germline gene, which may be a read error. J is TRBJ1-2 and V is TRBV3-1, with 7 positions matching TRBD1. Germline V gene sequence: CDR1 LGHDT, CDR2 YNNKEL (reference sequence). The CDR3 contains 11 residues. Written as DNA, the CDR3 is TGTGCCAGCAGCCAAGGACAGGGTTTTTCCTTC. It is translated as CASSQGQGFSF.

This clonotype was picked up many times. The V gene is TRBV11-3, the J gene TRBJ2-3; 12 bases align to TRBD2. Germline loops: CDR1 SGHNT, CDR2 YENEEA. Trimming took 2 bases from V and 4 from J; bases not matched to a gene: 13. CDR3 length: 19 residues. CDR3 amino acids: CASSLTGWLAGGPSDTQYF. Written as DNA, the CDR3 is TGTGCCAGCAGCTTAACCGGCTGGCTAGCGGGGGGGCCCTCAGATACGCAGTATTTT.

This clonotype was seen ten or more times. This sequence joins TRBV12-3 or TRBV12-4 and TRBJ1-1; D is ambiguous. V dropped 6 bases and J dropped 1 base, with 6 bases sitting between them. The CDR3 has 12 residues. CDR3 sequence reads: CASRPWNTEAFF. For the CDR3, the DNA is TGTGCCAGCAGACCGTGGAACACTGAAGCTTTCTTT.

This clonotype was seen repeatedly, ten times or more. The genes are TRBV14 and TRBJ1-1, with D unclear. V was shortened by 1 base and J by 1 base, with 7 bases between the two germline ends. The CDR3 covers 14 residues. Germline V gene data show CDR1 as SGHDN and CDR2 as FVKESK. The CDR3 nucleotides read TGTGCCAGCAGCCAAGGGAGGCGGAACACTGAAGCTTTCTTT. It specifies CASSQGRRNTEAFF.

This clonotype has more than one count but fewer than ten. The chain joins TRBV3-1 to TRBJ2-2; TRBD2 aligns across 15 bases. This CDR3 comprises 19 residues. V lost 4 bases, J lost 3 bases, and 9 bases stayed unmatched. Germline-derived CDR1 and CDR2 are LGHDT and YNNKEL (reference sequence). In DNA, the CDR3 is TGTGCCAGCAGCCCCCGGACTAGCGGGGGGGCCGAAGACACCGGGGAGCTGTTTTTT. Amino acids: CASSPRTSGGAEDTGELFF.

The sample holds a few counts of this clonotype. The J gene is TRBJ2-2, the V gene TRBV9; the D is unclear. Per germline, CDR1 SGDLS and CDR2 YYNGEE. The CDR3 has 14 amino acids. Trimming cost V 4 bases and J 3 bases, with 10 bases left between them. DNA of the CDR3: TGTGCCAGCAGCCCCCGGTCAGACACCGGGGAGCTGTTTTTT. This encodes CASSPRSDTGELFF.

This clonotype turned up a few times. The gene calls are TRBV20-1 and TRBJ2-2; D is perhaps TRBD2 (5 bases). The CDR3 consists of 14 residues. V shed 5 bases and J shed 3 bases, with 13 bases lying between them. CDR1 and CDR2 from the germline V gene are DFQATT and SNEGSKA (reference sequence). This CDR3 reads CSASGEGDTGELFF. The CDR3 coding sequence is TGCAGTGCTTCCGGCGAGGGAGACACCGGGGAGCTGTTTTTT.